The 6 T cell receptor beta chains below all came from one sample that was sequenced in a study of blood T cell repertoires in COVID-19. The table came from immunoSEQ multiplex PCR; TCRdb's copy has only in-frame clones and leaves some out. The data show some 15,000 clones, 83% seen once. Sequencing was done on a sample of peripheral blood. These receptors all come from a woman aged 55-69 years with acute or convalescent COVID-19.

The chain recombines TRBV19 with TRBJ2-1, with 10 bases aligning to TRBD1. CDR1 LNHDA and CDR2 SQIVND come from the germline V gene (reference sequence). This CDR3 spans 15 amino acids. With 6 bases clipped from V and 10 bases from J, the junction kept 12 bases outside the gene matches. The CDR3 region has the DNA TGTGCCAGTAGCTCCCCGGGACAGGGGCGGTACGAGCAGTTCTTC. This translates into CASSSPGQGRYEQFF.

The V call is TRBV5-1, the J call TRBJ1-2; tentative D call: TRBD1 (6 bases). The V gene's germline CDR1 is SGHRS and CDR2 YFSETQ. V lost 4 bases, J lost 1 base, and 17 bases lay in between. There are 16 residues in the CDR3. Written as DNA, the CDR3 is TGCGCCAGCAGCCTGAGGACAGCTACCCTTAACTATGGCTACACCTTC. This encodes CASSLRTATLNYGYTF.

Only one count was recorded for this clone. CDR3 nucleotides: TGTGCCACGCAACAGTCCAGCTCCTACAATGAGCAGTTCTTC. Translating gives CATQQSSSYNEQFF. This rearrangement joins TRBV11-2 to TRBJ2-1; D remains ambiguous. V gave up 10 bases and J gave up 0 bases, with 13 bases separating them. Germline assignment: CDR1 SGHAT and CDR2 FQNNGV. This CDR3 spans 14 amino acids.

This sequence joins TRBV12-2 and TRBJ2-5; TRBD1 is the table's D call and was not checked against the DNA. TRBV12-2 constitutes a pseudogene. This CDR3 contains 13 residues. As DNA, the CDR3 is TGTGCAAGTCGCCCCAGGGTGGGGGAGACCCAGTACTTC. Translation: CASRPRVGETQYF.

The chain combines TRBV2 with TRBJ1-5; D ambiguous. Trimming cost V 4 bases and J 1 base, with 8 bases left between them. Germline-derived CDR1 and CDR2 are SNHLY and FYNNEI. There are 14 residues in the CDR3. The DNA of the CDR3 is TGTGCCAGCAGTGGCAAACGGAGCAATCAGCCCCAGCATTTT. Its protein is CASSGKRSNQPQHF.

Written as DNA, the CDR3 is TGTGCCAGCAGTTTTACCCTTTGGACAGGGTGGAACAATCAGCCCCAGCATTTT. This gives the protein CASSFTLWTGWNNQPQHF. The chain has TRBV28 and TRBJ1-5; 8 bases fit TRBD1. CDR3 length: 18 residues. Germline values: CDR1 MDHEN, CDR2 SYDVKM. V trimming: 3 bases; J trimming: 3 bases; junction bases outside the gene matches: 13.